The 15 T cell receptor beta chains given below trace back to one sample, sequenced in a study of cytomegalovirus exposure and HLA in healthy donors. 60 Vbeta and 13 Jbeta primers were used in PCR. TCRdb's copy holds only in-frame clones and misses some; the assay was immunoSEQ multiplex PCR. The sample carries tens of thousands of clones, 76% recorded once. Sequencing input: PBMCs. The source of these receptors is a man between 18 and 35 years old in good health and CMV-seronegative.

The chain joins TRBV6-5 to TRBJ2-7, with a tentative D call TRBD1 (6 bases). Trimming took off 5 bases at V and 0 bases at J, with 14 bases between the two ends. This CDR3 region has 15 residues. CDR1 MNHEY and CDR2 SVGAGI come from the germline V gene. The CDR3 protein is CASSQGRPSSYEQYF. In DNA, the CDR3 is TGTGCCAGCAGTCAGGGGCGACCGTCCTCCTACGAGCAGTACTTC.

The gene calls are TRBV5-1 and TRBJ1-3, with D tentatively TRBD1 (5 bases). Germline V gene sequence: CDR1 SGHRS, CDR2 YFSETQ. CDR3 length equals 14 residues. V was clipped by 1 base and J by 3 bases, with 8 bases between them. The CDR3 nucleotides read TGCGCCAGCAGCTTGCCGGGGGATGGAAACACCATATATTTT. It yields the protein CASSLPGDGNTIYF.

The chain joins TRBV5-1 to TRBJ2-1; TRBD2 matches 11 bases. The CDR3 extends over 18 amino acids. Trimming at V came to 0 bases and at J to 0 bases, leaving 5 bases not matched to a gene. Germline assignment: CDR1 SGHRS and CDR2 YFSETQ. The CDR3 DNA reads TGCGCCAGCAGCTTGGTACTAGCGGGGGCTACCTCCTACAATGAGCAGTTCTTC. This gives the protein CASSLVLAGATSYNEQFF.

The chain combines TRBV6-1 with TRBJ1-1; no clear D. Trimming removed 2 bases from V and 1 base from J, with 8 bases in between. CDR1 and CDR2 from the germline V gene are MNHNS and SASEGT. The CDR3 totals 14 residues. The CDR3 protein is CASSEREGNTEAFF. DNA for the CDR3: TGTGCCAGCAGTGAACGGGAGGGGAACACTGAAGCTTTCTTT.

The rearrangement joins TRBV18 to TRBJ2-2, with a weak D call TRBD1 (5 bases). Germline V gene sequence: CDR1 KGHSH, CDR2 LQKENI. The CDR3 has 15 residues. Trimming removed 1 base from V and 3 bases from J, with 9 bases in between. The CDR3 spells CASSPRQGDTGELFF. As DNA, the CDR3 is TGTGCCAGCTCACCACGGCAGGGCGACACCGGGGAGCTGTTTTTT.

The chain has TRBV9 and TRBJ2-6; TRBD1 is a possible D gene (6 bases). Per the germline V gene, CDR1 is SGDLS and CDR2 is YYNGEE. The CDR3 runs to 17 residues. The V gene lost 0 bases and the J gene lost 0 bases, with 10 bases spanning the gap. The CDR3 coding sequence is TGTGCCAGCAGCGTAGAGACAGGCCTCTCTGGGGCCAACGTCCTGACTTTC. Amino acids: CASSVETGLSGANVLTF.

The chain employs TRBV7-7 and TRBJ2-1, with 8 bases identical to TRBD1. CDR1 and CDR2 (germline): SSHAT, FNYEAQ (reference sequence). The CDR3 totals 15 residues. After removal of 5 bases from V and 2 bases from J, the junction contained 5 bases not matched to a gene. CDR3 DNA: TGTGCCAGCAGCCCCTACAGGGGGGCCTACAATGAGCAGTTCTTC. Encoded protein: CASSPYRGAYNEQFF.

The CDR3 bases are TGTGCCAGCAGTGTGGGAGTTCAGCCCCAGCATTTT. Its protein is CASSVGVQPQHF. V and J are TRBV2 and TRBJ1-5; no reliable D call. Germline V gene lookup returns CDR1 SNHLY and CDR2 FYNNEI. Deletions cut 4 bases from V and 6 bases from J, with 7 bases between. This CDR3 is built from 12 residues.

The chain uses TRBV10-3 and TRBJ1-6; D ambiguous. Between the trimmed V and J ends, which lost 0 bases and 6 bases, there was a span of 3 bases. This CDR3 is 13 amino acids long. CDR1 ENHRY and CDR2 SYGVKD come from the germline V gene. The CDR3 spells CAISESGNSPLHF. In DNA, the CDR3 is TGTGCCATCAGTGAGTCCGGTAATTCACCCCTCCACTTT.

Only a few counts were recorded for this clone. This sequence joins TRBV7-3 and TRBJ2-3, with D possibly being TRBD2 (6 bases). The V end lost 2 bases, the J end lost 5 bases, and 14 bases lay between the germline ends. Looked up from germline, CDR1 is SGHTA and CDR2 is FQGTGA. The CDR3 runs to 15 residues. The CDR3 DNA reads as TGTGCCAGCAGCTTATATGGCGGGGATCTAGATACGCAGTATTTT. It encodes CASSLYGGDLDTQYF.

V usage is TRBV5-1 and J usage is TRBJ2-2, with TRBD1 as a possible D gene (7 bases). Germline values: CDR1 SGHRS, CDR2 YFSETQ. Deletions cut 2 bases from V and 3 bases from J, with 17 bases between. The CDR3 runs 17 residues. This CDR3 is CASSFLGGGPHTGELFF. The DNA for the CDR3 is TGCGCCAGCAGCTTTTTAGGAGGGGGCCCTCACACCGGGGAGCTGTTTTTT.

The gene calls are TRBV5-1 and TRBJ2-2; D is possibly TRBD1 (6 bases). The CDR3 is 14 residues long. The V and J ends lost 1 base and 5 bases respectively, with 9 bases between them. CDR1 SGHRS and CDR2 YFSETQ come from the germline V gene. The CDR3 coding sequence is TGCGCCAGCAGCTTGACAGGGAATACCGGGGAGCTGTTTTTT. As protein: CASSLTGNTGELFF. Full variable domain (rest looked up from reference TRBV5-1 and TRBJ2-2): KAGVTQTPRYLIKTRGQQVTLSCSPISGHRSVSWYQQTPGQGLQFLFEYFSETQRNKGNFPGRFSGRQFSNSRSEMNVSTLELGDSALYLCASSLTGNTGELFFGEGSRLTVL.

This clone has only one observation. V and J are TRBV7-9 and TRBJ1-2, with TRBD1 identical over 7 bases. With V trimmed by 1 base and J by 4 bases, 6 bases remained unmatched. CDR3 length: 15 residues. Germline CDR1 SEHNR, CDR2 FQNEAQ (reference sequence). In DNA form, the CDR3 reads TGTGCCAGCAGCTTAGTGGCAGGGGGAGGCTATGGCTACACCTTC. Translated: CASSLVAGGGYGYTF.

The V and J genes are TRBV11-2 and TRBJ2-5; TRBD1 aligns across 7 bases. V was clipped by 3 bases and J by 4 bases; unmatched bases: 5. The CDR3 contains 14 residues. Per the germline V gene, CDR1 is SGHAT and CDR2 is FQNNGV. Here the CDR3 DNA reads TGTGCCAGCAGCTTTGTGACAGGGCTAGAGACCCAGTACTTC. It specifies CASSFVTGLETQYF.

This chain uses TRBV9 with TRBJ1-2; D gene uncertain. Germline CDR1 and CDR2: SGDLS and YYNGEE. This CDR3 has 13 amino acids. V lost 0 bases to trimming and J lost 6 bases, with 9 bases between them. The CDR3 region has the DNA TGTGCCAGCAGCGTAGGGGTGGGAGATGGCTACACCTTC. Its translation: CASSVGVGDGYTF.